The 8 T cell receptor beta chains given below trace back to one sample, sequenced in a study of cytomegalovirus exposure and HLA in healthy donors. 60 Vbeta and 13 Jbeta primers were used in PCR. The method was immunoSEQ multiplex PCR; TCRdb's version includes in-frame clones alone and lacks a portion of them. Here the sample spans 130,000 to 150,000 clones, around 80% being singletons. Sequences were obtained from PBMCs. These receptors were taken from a man between 35 and 55 years old in good health and CMV-seropositive.

This clone came up once. The junction differs from germline at one of its ends, possibly a read error. The rearrangement joins TRBV7-7 to TRBJ2-1; possible D gene TRBD2, 6 bases. The CDR3 covers 15 residues. Germline V CDR1 and CDR2: SSHAT, FNYEAQ (reference sequence). CDR3 sequence (DNA): TGTGCTAGCAGCTTAGCAGGCGGGGAGAACAATGAGCAGTTCTTC. Residues: CASSLAGGENNEQFF.

This clone was observed a few times. This chain uses TRBV5-4 with TRBJ1-1, with 7 bases fitting TRBD1. The CDR3 runs to 14 residues. V was pared by 4 bases and J by 7 bases, with 10 bases of the junction left unmatched. Germline CDR1 SGHNT, CDR2 YYREEE (reference sequence). For the CDR3, the DNA is TGTGCCAGCAGCCCCGCTTTCCGACAGGGTGAAGCTTTCTTT. It specifies CASSPAFRQGEAFF.

The rearrangement joins TRBV6-6 to TRBJ1-2, with D perhaps TRBD1 (6 bases). The CDR3 is 13 amino acids. CDR1 and CDR2 (germline): MNHNY, SVGAGI (reference sequence). DNA of the CDR3: TGTGGGGCGGGAGGGGGTATTAACTATGGCTACACCTTC. Residues: CGAGGGINYGYTF.

This clone has a single count. The chain joins TRBV4-3 to TRBJ2-3; D call uncertain. Per germline, CDR1 LGHNA and CDR2 YSLEER. V lost 4 bases and J 0 bases, leaving 11 bases between the germline ends. The CDR3 sequence is 15 residues long. The CDR3 loop reads CASSLQPVSTDTQYF. CDR3 bases: TGCGCCAGCAGCCTACAGCCAGTTAGCACAGATACGCAGTATTTT.

This chain uses TRBV2 with TRBJ1-2; 10 nucleotides match TRBD1. CDR1 SNHLY and CDR2 FYNNEI come from the germline V gene. There are 14 residues in the CDR3. Losses at the gene ends were 2 bases for V and 4 bases for J; bases not matched to a gene: 1. The CDR3 bases are TGTGCCAGCAGTGAAAGACAGGGGGCCTATGGCTACACCTTC. This sequence encodes CASSERQGAYGYTF.

V and J are TRBV4-3 and TRBJ2-1, with 13 bases lining up with TRBD2. Germline V gene lookup returns CDR1 LGHNA and CDR2 YSLEER. This CDR3 contains 19 residues. With 8 bases clipped from V and 9 bases from J, the junction kept 22 bases outside the gene matches. CDR3 nucleotide sequence: TGCGCCAGCTCCCAGATAACTAGCGGGGGGGTTCGGACTTTCGGTGAGCAGTTCTTC. Its translation is CASSQITSGGVRTFGEQFF.

The rearrangement joins TRBV7-6 to TRBJ1-6; no reliable D call. The CDR3 runs to 13 residues. Germline loops: CDR1 SGHVS, CDR2 FNYEAQ. Trimming left V 4 bases short and J 12 bases short, with 13 bases between. The CDR3 nucleotides are TGTGCCAGCAGCTCCCGACCCGAGGGACCCCTCCACTTT. This encodes CASSSRPEGPLHF.

The genes are TRBV5-1 and TRBJ1-5, with D tentatively TRBD1 (5 bases). The CDR3 length is 15 residues. Trimming stripped 4 bases from V and 4 bases from J, with 15 bases between. Germline V CDR1 and CDR2: SGHRS, YFSETQ. CDR3 DNA sequence: TGCGCCAGCAGCCTGGGGGGGACTAGAAATCAGCCCCAGCATTTT. Translation: CASSLGGTRNQPQHF.